What follows describes a single TCR beta chain. What this receptor recognizes is not known. Base qualities are not recorded, but no much larger clone differs from it by a single base. Whole blood was collected in K2EDTA tubes by collaborating institutions according to the institutions' own protocols. For TCRbeta analysis, collaborator samples were shipped as frozen whole blood, as isolated PBMCs, or as DNA extracted from either sample type. The immunoSEQ Assay, a bias-controlled multiplex PCR, was used to amplify TCRbeta CDR3 regions from genomic DNA. Turning to the authors' computational methods: Nucleated cell counts per sample were estimated from amplification of reference gene primers within the assay. To quantify the absolute abundance of each unique TCRbeta CDR3 rearrangement, sequence reads were collapsed and filtered. For each sample, productive Simpson clonality was calculated as the square root of Simpson's diversity index over productive rearrangements. Entries here come from immuneACCESS through TCRdb and include only in-frame sequences with V and J called. Some clones fail to appear in such tables; in the studies checked, an unresolved V gene covers under half of the shortfall, and the cause of the remainder is unknown. The V and J calls and clone size are taken from that table; D and trimming were inferred from the DNA. This sample is represented by almost 55,000 clones; approximately 82% of them were singletons. Less than 5.5% of the sample is held by the ten biggest clonotypes.

V and J lose 5 bases and 3 bases, and a span of 16 bases separates them. The CDR3 goes from the cysteine to the phenylalanine over 15 residues. Solely the CDR3 DNA is kept, with 45 bases framed from the first base. CDR1 and CDR2, looked up from the germline V gene, are MGHRA and YSYEKL. The data were obtained in a study of blood T cell repertoires in COVID-19 (dated by TCRdb to the early 2020s). The study in broad terms: Samples covering the acute and convalescent phases of COVID-19 were provided by collaborators in the United States, Italy and Spain. The material from the prospective study consisted of cDNA or gDNA derived from T cells, B-cell-depleted T cells, or PBMCs. Samples were obtained from the ongoing ImmuneRACE study (first 160 participants) and from some 1,300 subjects provided by 6 global collaborators. The repertoires were released in a freely available public database meant as a resource for research on the immune response to SARS-CoV-2. Sample metadata almost always included a de-identified subject ID, COVID-19 status, age in years and sex. Subjects who had been exposed to COVID-19, were actively infected with it, or had recovered from it provided the deeply sampled blood TCRbeta repertoires that made up the dataset. Where available, HLA class I and class II types were obtained from metadata supplied by the sample provider rather than from assay-based typing.

What the study reported, not specific to this receptor: The amount of clinical and demographic metadata varied by source and participant and was provided uncurated.

The chain links TRBV4-1 with TRBJ1-1; tentative D gene TRBD1, with 6 bases matching. This TCR was sampled from a human donor in a cohort sampled during active COVID-19. Source material: peripheral blood. The CDR3 reads as follows: CASSYTGSGDTEAFF. The sequenced DNA is TGCGCCAGCAGCTATACAGGGTCCGGGGACACTGAAGCTTTCTTT.